A selection of T cell receptor beta chains follows, all from one sample in a study of blood T cell repertoires in COVID-19. Sequenced by immunoSEQ multiplex PCR; TCRdb stores in-frame clones only, minus some. The sample carries around 400,000 clones, roughly nine tenths recorded once. Sequencing used PBMCs or T cells enriched from blood (not recorded which). The origin of the receptors is a woman aged 35 to 49 who had been exposed to COVID-19. Both conserved end residues are part of each CDR3. Each record gives: clone size, CDR3 length, D gene, V gene, J gene, CDR3 protein, CDR3 DNA. D genes are given only for firm matches. Part of the rows lack a size; the others show once, few, many or a class for expanded clones.

NA	17	TRBD2	TRBV7-8	TRBJ2-1	CASSQLAGGRQGGEQFF	TGTGCCAGCAGCCAACTAGCGGGGGGCCGTCAGGGCGGTGAGCAGTTCTTC
NA	16	TRBD1	TRBV7-2	TRBJ1-1	CASSFYRQGRNTEAFF	TGTGCCAGCAGCTTCTACCGACAGGGACGGAACACTGAAGCTTTCTTT
NA	15	NA	TRBV7-9	TRBJ1-3	CASSLEGFSGNTIYF	TGTGCCAGCAGCTTAGAGGGGTTCTCCGGAAACACCATATATTTT
NA	16	NA	TRBV7-8	TRBJ1-1	CASSLGRPRGYTEAFF	TGTGCCAGCAGCTTAGGTCGGCCGCGGGGTTACACTGAAGCTTTCTTT
NA	13	TRBD1	TRBV12-3/TRBV12-4	TRBJ1-2	CASTRQGDYGYTF	TGTGCCAGCACCCGACAGGGGGACTATGGCTACACCTTC
NA	13	NA	TRBV12-3/TRBV12-4	TRBJ1-1	CASTYGQNTEAFF	TGTGCCAGCACCTACGGACAGAACACTGAAGCTTTCTTT
NA	15	NA	TRBV5-5	TRBJ1-4	CASSVQGQSNEKLFF	TGTGCCAGCAGTGTTCAGGGCCAGTCGAATGAAAAACTGTTTTTT
NA	13	NA	TRBV29-1	TRBJ1-2	CSVAAGTNYGYTF	TGCAGCGTTGCGGCAGGTACTAACTATGGCTACACCTTC
NA	13	NA	TRBV19	TRBJ1-1	CASSNRANTEAFF	TGTGCCAGTTCTAACAGGGCGAACACTGAAGCTTTCTTT
NA	14	TRBD2	TRBV6-5	TRBJ2-7	CASSLGGSSSGQYF	TGTGCCAGCAGTTTGGGGGGGAGCTCCTCCGGGCAGTACTTC
once	12	NA	TRBV12-3/TRBV12-4	TRBJ1-2	CASCSGNYGYTF	TGTGCCAGTTGTTCGGGAAACTATGGCTACACCTTC
NA	20	NA	TRBV23-1	TRBJ2-6	CASSQSRRARPSSGANVLTF	TGCGCCAGCAGTCAATCGCGGAGGGCAAGACCATCATCTGGGGCCAACGTCCTGACTTTC
NA	16	TRBD1	TRBV3-1/TRBV3-2	TRBJ2-7	CASSGPTGSGQYEQYF	TGTGCCAGCAGCGGACCTACAGGGTCGGGACAGTACGAGCAGTACTTC
NA	15	TRBD1	TRBV7-9	TRBJ1-5	CASSSDRASNQPQHF	TGTGCCAGCAGCTCGGACAGGGCGTCGAATCAGCCCCAGCATTTT
NA	14	TRBD2	TRBV15	TRBJ2-1	CATSGSSGVHEQFF	TGTGCCACCAGTGGTTCTAGCGGGGTTCATGAGCAGTTCTTC
NA	13	TRBD1	TRBV6-5	TRBJ2-7	CASSSTGEWEQYF	TGTGCCAGCAGCTCGACAGGGGAATGGGAGCAGTACTTC
NA	17	TRBD2	TRBV9	TRBJ2-1	CASSVGWRGGPYNEQFF	TGTGCCAGCAGCGTGGGGTGGCGGGGGGGCCCCTACAATGAGCAGTTCTTC
NA	11	NA	TRBV5-6	TRBJ1-6	CASSRNSPLHF	TGTGCCAGCAGCCGTAATTCACCCCTCCACTTT
NA	14	NA	TRBV5-1	TRBJ2-1	CASSLGLPGNEQFF	TGCGCCAGCAGCTTGGGACTCCCGGGGAATGAGCAGTTCTTC
NA	19	TRBD2	TRBV30	TRBJ2-5	CAWSPLHALAGVSPETQYF	TGTGCCTGGAGCCCACTACATGCTCTAGCGGGAGTCTCCCCAGAGACCCAGTACTTC
NA	12	TRBD2	TRBV30	TRBJ2-7	CAWRTSGMEQYF	TGTGCCTGGCGGACTAGCGGAATGGAGCAGTACTTC
NA	14	NA	TRBV6-5	TRBJ2-7	CASSYVPGSYEQYF	TGTGCCAGCAGTTATGTCCCAGGGTCCTACGAGCAGTACTTC
NA	17	NA	TRBV18	TRBJ1-1	CASSPTGVQSGNTEAFF	TGTGCCAGCTCACCAACCGGGGTCCAATCGGGGAACACTGAAGCTTTCTTT
NA	15	TRBD1	TRBV25-1	TRBJ1-2	CASSEGDRALGGYTF	TGTGCCAGCAGTGAAGGTGACAGGGCCCTAGGGGGCTACACCTTC
NA	16	NA	TRBV7-8	TRBJ2-7	CASSLGQAAGHYEQYF	TGTGCCAGCAGCTTAGGCCAGGCGGCAGGGCACTACGAGCAGTACTTC
NA	16	TRBD1	TRBV7-8	TRBJ2-2	CASSLDMTGWPGELFF	TGTGCCAGCAGCTTGGATATGACAGGGTGGCCCGGGGAGCTGTTTTTT
NA	13	NA	TRBV12-3/TRBV12-4	TRBJ2-2	CASSFFLSGELFF	TGTGCCAGCAGTTTTTTTCTGTCCGGGGAGCTGTTTTTT
NA	16	TRBD2	TRBV7-2	TRBJ2-3	CASSLGVSGRVDTQYF	TGTGCCAGCAGCTTAGGGGTTAGCGGGAGGGTAGATACGCAGTATTTT
once	14	TRBD2	TRBV7-2	TRBJ2-1	CASSLNSGSGEQFF	TGTGCCAGCAGCCTGAACTCGGGGAGCGGGGAACAGTTCTTC
NA	15	TRBD2	TRBV5-5	TRBJ2-3	CASSLGRGEIDTQYF	TGTGCCAGCAGCTTGGGGCGGGGGGAGATAGATACGCAGTATTTT
once	16	TRBD1	TRBV4-1	TRBJ1-2	CASSQEGQGGYYGYTF	TGCGCCAGCAGCCAAGAGGGACAGGGGGGTTACTATGGCTACACCTTC
NA	15	NA	TRBV6-4	TRBJ2-5	CASSEMAGAQETQYF	TGTGCCAGCAGTGAAATGGCGGGGGCGCAAGAGACCCAGTACTTC
NA	13	TRBD1	TRBV3-1/TRBV3-2	TRBJ1-1	CASSQMGAGGAFF	TGTGCCAGCAGCCAAATGGGGGCAGGGGGGGCTTTCTTT
NA	16	TRBD1	TRBV6-1	TRBJ1-2	CASSAAGTGGLGGYTF	TGTGCCAGCAGTGCCGCCGGGACAGGGGGCTTGGGTGGCTACACCTTC
NA	16	NA	TRBV24-1	TRBJ2-5	CATSDLVFGGEETQYF	TGTGCCACCAGTGATTTGGTTTTTGGAGGGGAAGAGACCCAGTACTTC
NA	13	NA	TRBV12-3/TRBV12-4	TRBJ2-7	CASSLERAWEQYF	TGTGCCAGCAGTTTAGAGCGGGCCTGGGAGCAGTACTTC
NA	14	TRBD2	TRBV6-5	TRBJ2-7	CASSLAGGYYEQYF	TGTGCCAGCAGCCTAGCGGGAGGGTACTACGAGCAGTACTTC
NA	15	NA	TRBV7-8	TRBJ1-5	CASSPQGGSNQPQHF	TGTGCCAGCAGCCCTCAGGGTGGGAGCAATCAGCCCCAGCATTTT
NA	16	TRBD2	TRBV7-9	TRBJ2-3	CASSLGLARRTDTQYF	TGTGCCAGCAGCTTGGGACTAGCGAGGAGGACAGATACGCAGTATTTT
NA	17	TRBD1	TRBV4-1	TRBJ2-2	CASSHYWDREVPGELFF	TGCGCCAGCAGCCACTACTGGGACAGGGAAGTTCCCGGGGAGCTGTTTTTT
NA	16	TRBD2	TRBV7-2	TRBJ2-2	CASSSREGRGTGELFF	TGTGCCAGCAGCTCACGGGAGGGCCGCGGCACCGGGGAGCTGTTTTTT
NA	14	NA	TRBV27	TRBJ2-2	CASSQTVNTGELFF	TGTGCCAGCAGTCAGACTGTGAACACCGGGGAGCTGTTTTTT
NA	15	NA	TRBV18	TRBJ1-2	CASSPRGEANYGYTF	TGTGCCAGCTCGCCACGTGGGGAGGCTAACTATGGCTACACCTTC
NA	14	NA	TRBV7-3	TRBJ2-2	CASSSSPGTGELFF	TGTGCCAGCAGCTCCTCCCCGGGCACCGGGGAGCTGTTTTTT
NA	13	NA	TRBV7-2	TRBJ1-5	CASSPDRNQPQHF	TGTGCCAGCAGCCCGGACAGAAATCAGCCCCAGCATTTT
once	14	NA	TRBV7-9	TRBJ1-1	CATREQGLNTEAFF	TGTGCCACGCGGGAGCAGGGTTTGAACACTGAAGCTTTCTTT
once	16	TRBD1	TRBV2	TRBJ1-5	CASSEQGGGSNQPQHF	TGTGCCAGCAGCGAACAGGGGGGAGGAAGCAATCAGCCCCAGCATTTT
NA	12	NA	TRBV11-1	TRBJ2-7	CASSLGTSGQYF	TGTGCCAGCAGCTTAGGAACGAGTGGGCAGTACTTC
NA	16	TRBD2	TRBV24-1	TRBJ2-1	CATSDVGGGGYNEQFF	TGTGCCACCAGTGACGTCGGTGGGGGGGGCTACAATGAGCAGTTCTTC
NA	10	NA	TRBV7-9	TRBJ1-1	CAPRVLEAFF	TGTGCCCCTCGGGTCCTTGAAGCTTTCTTT